This T cell receptor beta chain was recovered during a study of CD8+ T cells in alopecia areata. V dropped 5 bases and J dropped 6; count of bases not matched to a gene: 2. The CDR3 contains 12 residues. Per the germline V gene, CDR1 is SGDLS and CDR2 is YYNGEE. Extracted RNA was reverse transcribed, and the resulting cDNA served as sequencing template. The data were produced by immunoSEQ multiplex PCR, yet TCRdb's version contains in-frame clones alone and is incomplete. The sample lists 150,000 or so clones, about 46% occurring once. The source of this sequence is a human donor with alopecia areata. The specimen comprised CD8+ T cells sorted from blood, sampled at week 0. This chain joins TRBV9 and TRBJ1-2, with 9 positions matching TRBD1. CDR3 amino acids: CASRDRGDGYTF. CDR3 bases: TGTGCCAGCAGGGACAGGGGTGATGGCTACACCTTC.